This T cell receptor (beta chain) was retrieved from a study of CXCR3-negative and CXCR3-positive naive CD8 T cells. Researchers prepared the TRB cDNA libraries using 5' RACE with UMI labels. TCRdb processed the 5' RACE reads again and assigns one entry to each CDR3 protein, with no DNA. The sample includes about 66,000 distinct CDR3 sequences. Germline lookup yields CDR1 LGHNA and CDR2 YSLEER. CDR3 size: 17 residues. Comment on this clonotype: Its antigen is as yet unknown.

Triplicate approximately 270,000-cell sorts were made of each CD8+ T cell subset. Identification of naive CD8+ T cells rested on CD45RO-CCR7+CD27+CD95- status. Study-level points and caveats: Diversity proved comparably high across both naive subsets and much lower in memory CD8+ cells.

Sequences were obtained from naive CXCR3- CD8+ T cells from blood. Subset described: CD45RO-CCR7+CD27+CD95- naive CD8+ T cells lacking CXCR3 (TNR3-). The TCR originated in a human donor in good health. Some clones in this sample may be carry-over from other donors' samples. The rearrangement joins TRBV4-3 to TRBJ2-1; TCRdb names TRBD1, which stays unverified in the absence of DNA. The CDR3 region is CASSSPRPGTGVGEQFF.